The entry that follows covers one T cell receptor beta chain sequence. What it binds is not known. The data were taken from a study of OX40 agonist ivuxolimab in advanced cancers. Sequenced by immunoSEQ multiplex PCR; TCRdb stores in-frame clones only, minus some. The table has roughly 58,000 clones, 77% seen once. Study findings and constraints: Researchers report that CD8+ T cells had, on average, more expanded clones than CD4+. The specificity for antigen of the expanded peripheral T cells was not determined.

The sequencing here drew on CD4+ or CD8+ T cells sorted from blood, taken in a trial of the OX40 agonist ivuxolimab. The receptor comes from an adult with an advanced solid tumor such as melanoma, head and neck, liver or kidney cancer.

The CDR3: CASSLPGGGTQYF. The CDR3 DNA follows: TGTGCCAGCAGTTTACCAGGGGGGGGGACCCAGTACTTC. The V gene is TRBV28, the J gene TRBJ2-5; D may correspond to TRBD1 or TRBD2 (7 bases each). V was pared by 2 bases and J by 7 bases, with 11 bases between. Germline V gene lookup returns CDR1 MDHEN and CDR2 SYDVKM. The CDR3 consists of 13 residues.